This T cell receptor beta chain was recovered during a study of blood T cell repertoires in COVID-19. Per the germline V gene, CDR1 is SGHNT and CDR2 is YYREEE (reference sequence). The CDR3 has 16 amino acids. Losses at the gene ends were 4 bases for V and 7 bases for J; bases not matched to a gene: 13. Some clones are missing from TCRdb's copy, which holds only in-frame ones; the method was immunoSEQ multiplex PCR. The sample lists 250,000 to 300,000 clones, around 90% seen once, with about 2.2% in the top ten. Sample: peripheral blood. This clonotype originated in a woman aged 50 to 65 who had recovered from COVID-19. The V call is TRBV5-4, the J call TRBJ1-4, with 7 bases matching TRBD1. The CDR3 region has the DNA TGTGCCAGCAGCCTTAGAGGAGGGGGCGAAAGTGAAAAACTGTTTTTT. This translates into CASSLRGGGESEKLFF.